Included here is one T cell receptor beta chain sequence, with context. There is no known antigen for this receptor. The record has no base qualities; no much larger clone is one base away. V was cut back by 6 bases and J by 4 bases, leaving a gap of 8 bases between them. The CDR3 goes from the cysteine to the phenylalanine over 12 residues. Here the CDR3 DNA is all that survives: 36 bases in frame from base 1. Set within a cohort of healthcare workers in London, UK, this nested case-control study involved weekly PCR testing of nasopharyngeal swabs along with blood sampling. Healthcare workers were enrolled in the week of the UK lockdown, from 23 to 31 March 2020, and were followed every week for up to roughly 15 weeks. Library preparation was by 5' RACE. The instrument given in TCRdb is NextSeq 500. Unique molecular identifiers were attached to individual cDNA molecules in the TCR library protocol so that sequencing error and PCR bias could be corrected. Both TCR alpha and beta chains were sequenced, and tight co-correlation was observed between alpha and beta sequence abundances in each sample. In the original analysis: Decombinator V4 was used to perform V gene, J gene and CDR3 annotation of TCR sequences. Expanded TCRs were defined as changing significantly between any two time points under a Poisson model with p below 0.0001. Abundances of TCRs were expressed as counts per million after normalisation to the total number of TCRs sequenced in each sample. MAIT TCRs were defined by TRAV1-2 paired with TRAJ12, TRAJ20 or TRAJ33, and iNKT TCRs by TRAV10 paired with TRAJ18. VDJdb, accessed 1 November 2021, was searched for CMV, EBV and SARS-CoV-2 annotated TCRs, with TCRs annotated for multiple antigens excluded. TCRdb trimmed public reads at Q25 via fastp, called clones via MiXCR and kept in-frame beta chains. One record per CDR3 amino acid sequence lists the most common genes and DNA. TCRdb assigned the V and J calls; the authors' analysis was not used. The sample data list about 60,000 distinct CDR3 sequences, and roughly 21% of these were observed just once. The ten top clones hold about 15% of the sample.

The entry originates in a study of early T cells in non-severe SARS-CoV-2 infection (dated by TCRdb to the early 2020s). Describing the broader study: Because TCR sequencing was done on bulk RNA from unsorted whole blood, the alpha and beta chains could not be paired. General conclusions and limits of the study: VDJdb matching was skewed toward anti-spike CD8 responses and likely underestimated virus-specific expansions, missing private and CD4 specificities.

The sequence was obtained from an adult who was a healthcare worker with PCR-confirmed SARS-CoV-2 infection or an uninfected control (not recorded which). The V and J segments used are TRBV12-3 or TRBV12-4 and TRBJ2-3; no D gene can be assigned with confidence. Sequenced here: whole blood, sampled at baseline. The DNA is TGTGCCAGCAGCCCGAAGCCAGATACGCAGTATTTT. Translated, it gives CASSPKPDTQYF.